This T cell receptor beta chain appears in the sequencing data of a study of a mutant IDH1 vaccine in newly diagnosed glioma. Background on the study: The earlier regimen, radiotherapy, temozolomide, or both, was most often both. Whole-study results and caveats: Among top peripheral T cell clonotypes, changes seemed unrelated to pseudoprogression. The study observed vaccine-induced immune responses in just over 90% of patients.

Notes on this clone: Its target is not known.

The CDR3 has 14 residues. V lost 0 bases to trimming and J lost 6 bases, with 11 bases between them. CDR1 and CDR2 from the germline V gene are MGHRA and YSYEKL. Assay used: immunoSEQ multiplex PCR; TCRdb lists only in-frame clones, some missing. Of about 66,000 clones in the sample, 65% to 90% were seen once. Sample time point: baseline, week 1 (first vaccination visit). Indicated treatment: pre-vaccination baseline after standard-of-care therapy. New IDH1-mutant, ATRX-lost WHO grade 3 or 4 astrocytomas occurred in donors. This chain uses TRBV4-1 with TRBJ1-1; D call uncertain. This receptor was taken from a man in his thirties or forties with glioma. The sequencing here drew on PBMCs, taken from a glioma patient treated with radiotherapy, temozolomide or both. The CDR3 region has the DNA TGCGCCAGCAGCCAAGATCATGTCAGCGCTGAAGCTTTCTTT. This sequence encodes CASSQDHVSAEAFF.